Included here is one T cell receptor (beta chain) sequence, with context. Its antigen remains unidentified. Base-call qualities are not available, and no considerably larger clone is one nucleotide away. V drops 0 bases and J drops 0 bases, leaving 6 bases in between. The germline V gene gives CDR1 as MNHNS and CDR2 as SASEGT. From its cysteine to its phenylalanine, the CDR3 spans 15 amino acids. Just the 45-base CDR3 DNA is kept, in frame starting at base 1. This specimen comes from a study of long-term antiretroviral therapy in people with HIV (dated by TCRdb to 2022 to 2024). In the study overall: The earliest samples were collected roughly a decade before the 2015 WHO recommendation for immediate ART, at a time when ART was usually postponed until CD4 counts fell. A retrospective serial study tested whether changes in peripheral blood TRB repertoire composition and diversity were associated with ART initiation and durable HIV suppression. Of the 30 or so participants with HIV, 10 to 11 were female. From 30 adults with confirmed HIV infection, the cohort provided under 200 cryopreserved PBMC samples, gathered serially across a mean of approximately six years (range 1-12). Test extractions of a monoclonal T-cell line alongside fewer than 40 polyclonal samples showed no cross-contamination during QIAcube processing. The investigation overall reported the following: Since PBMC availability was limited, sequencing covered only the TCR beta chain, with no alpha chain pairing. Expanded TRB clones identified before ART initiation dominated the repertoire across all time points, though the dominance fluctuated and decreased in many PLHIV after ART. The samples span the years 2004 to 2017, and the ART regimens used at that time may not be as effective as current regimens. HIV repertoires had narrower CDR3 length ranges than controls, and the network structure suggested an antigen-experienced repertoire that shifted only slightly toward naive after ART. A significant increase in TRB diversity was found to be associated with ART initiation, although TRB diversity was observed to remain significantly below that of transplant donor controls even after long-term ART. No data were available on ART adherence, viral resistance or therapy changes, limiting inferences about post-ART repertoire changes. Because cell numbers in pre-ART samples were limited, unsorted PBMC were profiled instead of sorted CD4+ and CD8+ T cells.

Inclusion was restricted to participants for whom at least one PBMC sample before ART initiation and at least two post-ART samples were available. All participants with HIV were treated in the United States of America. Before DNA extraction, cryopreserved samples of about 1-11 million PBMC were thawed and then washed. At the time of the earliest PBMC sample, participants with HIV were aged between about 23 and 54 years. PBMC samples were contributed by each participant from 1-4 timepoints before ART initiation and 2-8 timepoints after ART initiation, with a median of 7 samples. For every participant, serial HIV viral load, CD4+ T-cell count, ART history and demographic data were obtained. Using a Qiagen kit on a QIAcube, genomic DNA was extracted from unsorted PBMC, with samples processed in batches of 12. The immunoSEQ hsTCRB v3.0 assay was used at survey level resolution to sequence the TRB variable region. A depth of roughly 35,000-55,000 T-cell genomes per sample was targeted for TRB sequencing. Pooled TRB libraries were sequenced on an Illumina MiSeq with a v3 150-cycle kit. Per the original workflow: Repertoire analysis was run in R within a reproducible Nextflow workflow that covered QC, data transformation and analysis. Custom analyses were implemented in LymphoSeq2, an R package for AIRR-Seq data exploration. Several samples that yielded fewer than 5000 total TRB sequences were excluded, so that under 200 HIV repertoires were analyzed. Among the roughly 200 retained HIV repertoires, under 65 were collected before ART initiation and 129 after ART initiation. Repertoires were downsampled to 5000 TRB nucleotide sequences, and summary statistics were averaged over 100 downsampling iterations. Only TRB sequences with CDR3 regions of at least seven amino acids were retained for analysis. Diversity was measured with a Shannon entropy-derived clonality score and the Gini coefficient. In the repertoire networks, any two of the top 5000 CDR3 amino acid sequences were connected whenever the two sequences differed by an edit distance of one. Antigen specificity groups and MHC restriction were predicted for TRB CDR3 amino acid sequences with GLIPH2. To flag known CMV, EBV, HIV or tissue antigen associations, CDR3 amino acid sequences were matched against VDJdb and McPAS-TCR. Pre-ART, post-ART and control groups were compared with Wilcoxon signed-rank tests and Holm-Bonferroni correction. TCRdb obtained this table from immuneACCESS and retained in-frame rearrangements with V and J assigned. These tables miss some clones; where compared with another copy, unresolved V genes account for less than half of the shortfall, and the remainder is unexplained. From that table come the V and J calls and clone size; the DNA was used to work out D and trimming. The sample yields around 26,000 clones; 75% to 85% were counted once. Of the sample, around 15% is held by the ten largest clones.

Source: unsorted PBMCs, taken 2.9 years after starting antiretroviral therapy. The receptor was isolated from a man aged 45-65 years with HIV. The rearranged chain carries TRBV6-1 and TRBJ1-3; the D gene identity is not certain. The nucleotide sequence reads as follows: TGTGCCAGCAGTGAAGCGCTGGGCTCTGGAAACACCATATATTTT. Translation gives CASSEALGSGNTIYF.